This entry is about one T cell receptor beta chain. The ends lost 8 bases at V and 4 bases at J; junction bases unmatched: 9. Germline V gene sequence: CDR1 ENHRY, CDR2 SYGVKD. The CDR3 is 14 amino acids. TCRdb's table, derived via immunoSEQ multiplex PCR, lists solely in-frame clones and lacks some. The sample consists of over a million clones, approximately 78% of them appearing once. This sample was taken from a study of shared clonotypes between healthy human individuals. The receptor was derived from a man aged 18 to 30 in good health. Some clones in this sample may be carry-over from other donors' samples. The sequencing input was memory CD4+ T cells from PBMCs. Noted subset: CD45RA-negative fraction. The chain recombines TRBV10-3 with TRBJ2-3; 7 nucleotides line up with TRBD2. The DNA of the CDR3 is TGTGCCATCCGGCGGGAGCCGGGCCCAGATACGCAGTATTTT. It translates to CAIRREPGPDTQYF.